The 14 T cell receptor beta chains in this list originate from one sample, sequenced in a study of blood T cell repertoires in COVID-19. Profiled with immunoSEQ multiplex PCR; TCRdb holds only in-frame clones, not every one. This sample has about 180,000 clones; about 81% occur once, and the top ten carry 10% to 15%. Sequenced input: peripheral blood. The receptors come from a woman older than 75 with COVID-19, enrolled during active disease.

This clone showed up just once. J is TRBJ2-4 and V is TRBV11-2, with a tentative D call TRBD2 (6 bases). The CDR3 consists of 15 residues. Per germline, CDR1 SGHAT and CDR2 FQNNGV. Between the trimmed V and J ends, which lost 2 bases and 4 bases, there was a span of 12 bases. The CDR3 DNA reads as TGTGCCAGCAGCTTAATTACCGGGACTAAAAACATTCAGTACTTC. It translates to CASSLITGTKNIQYF.

The chain links TRBV25-1 to TRBJ1-2, with a possible D match to TRBD1 (6 bases). This CDR3 spans 14 amino acids. Germline-derived CDR1 and CDR2 are MGHDK and SYGVNS. V was trimmed by 4 bases and J by 3 bases, leaving 12 bases between them. The CDR3 region is CASSAAGADYGYTF. Here the CDR3 DNA reads TGTGCCAGCAGTGCGGCAGGGGCTGACTATGGCTACACCTTC.

The chain uses TRBV3-1 (or the pseudogene TRBV3-2) and TRBJ2-1; a weak D match, TRBD2 (5 bases). Germline-derived CDR1 and CDR2 are LGHDT and YNNKEL (reference sequence). This CDR3 contains 14 residues. V was trimmed by 5 bases and J by 5 bases, leaving 13 bases between them. For the CDR3, the DNA is TGTGCCAGCAGCACCTGGACTGGAGACAATGAGCAGTTCTTC. It is translated as CASSTWTGDNEQFF.

The V call is TRBV28, the J call TRBJ2-1; 12 bases agree with TRBD2. In germline, CDR1 is MDHEN, CDR2 SYDVKM. The junction had 6 bases not matched to a gene; V was cut back by 0 bases and J by 6 bases. The CDR3 has 17 amino acids. CDR3 DNA sequence: TGTGCCAGCAGTTTATGGTTACTAGCGGGAGGAGGCAATGAGCAGTTCTTC. Translation gives CASSLWLLAGGGNEQFF.

This clone was observed a handful of times. J is TRBJ2-7 and V is TRBV28, with 8 bases aligning to TRBD1. The CDR3 is 15 residues long. Per germline, CDR1 MDHEN and CDR2 SYDVKM. V lost 3 bases and J lost 6; bases outside the gene matches: 10. The CDR3 reads CASSFPSRTGFEQYF. The DNA for the CDR3 is TGTGCCAGCAGTTTCCCCTCGAGGACAGGGTTCGAGCAGTACTTC.

A few counts support this clone. The genes are TRBV7-8 and TRBJ2-3, with TRBD2 identical over 8 bases. Per germline, CDR1 SGHVS and CDR2 FQNEAQ. The CDR3 consists of 16 residues. V was pared by 0 bases and J by 7 bases, with 9 bases of the junction left unmatched. The CDR3 region has the DNA TGTGCCAGCAGCTTAGCTGGCCTAGCGGGTGGGCATACGCAGTATTTT. It yields the protein CASSLAGLAGGHTQYF.

V gene TRBV18 combines with J gene TRBJ2-3; 8 bases map to TRBD1. The V segment lost 3 bases and the J segment 4 bases; nucleotides outside the gene matches: 0. From germline, CDR1 is KGHSH and CDR2 LQKENI. The CDR3 covers 13 residues. Here the CDR3 reads CASSPDRADTQYF. The CDR3 DNA follows: TGTGCCAGCTCACCGGACAGGGCAGATACGCAGTATTTT.

V is TRBV12-5 and J is TRBJ1-5; D perhaps matches TRBD1 (6 bases). This CDR3 contains 16 residues. Germline V gene lookup returns CDR1 LGHNT and CDR2 FRNRAP. V shed 1 base and J shed 2 bases, with 12 bases lying between them. CDR3 loop: CASGLDRVRRNQPQHF. In DNA, the CDR3 is TGTGCTAGTGGTTTGGACAGGGTTAGGCGCAATCAGCCCCAGCATTTT.

CDR3 residues: CASRSGLLDSYNEQFF. CDR3 nucleotides: TGTGCCAGCCGATCGGGACTCCTAGACTCCTACAATGAGCAGTTCTTC. The rearrangement joins TRBV28 to TRBJ2-1; maybe TRBD2 (6 bases). This CDR3 contains 16 residues. The germline gives CDR1 MDHEN, CDR2 SYDVKM. V lost 8 bases to trimming and J lost 0 bases, with 17 bases between them.

The chain recombines TRBV7-9 with TRBJ2-2, with TRBD1 as a possible D gene (6 bases). The CDR3 extends over 16 amino acids. Germline V gives CDR1 SEHNR, CDR2 FQNEAQ (reference sequence). Trimming shortened V by 2 bases and J by 6 bases, and 16 bases separated the two germline ends. For the CDR3, the DNA is TGTGCCAGCAGCTTATTCTGGGGGCGCAATCCCGGGGAGCTGTTTTTT. Its protein product is CASSLFWGRNPGELFF.

A note on this clone: At one end the junction does not follow the germline gene, possibly because of a read error. This chain links TRBV29-1 with TRBJ1-4, with 9 bases lining up with TRBD1. Germline V gene data show CDR1 as SQVTM and CDR2 as ANQGSEA. The CDR3 extends over 13 amino acids. CDR3 in DNA: TGCAGCGCCGGACAGGGGTCTAAGGAAAAACTGTTTTTT. Protein product: CSAGQGSKEKLFF.

The chain uses TRBV6-1 and TRBJ1-2; D perhaps matches TRBD1 (5 bases). This CDR3 spans 13 amino acids. Trimming stripped 2 bases from V and 5 bases from J, with 9 bases between. The germline V gene encodes CDR1 MNHNS and CDR2 SASEGT. The CDR3 sequence: CASSERQGYGYTF. In nucleotides, the CDR3 is TGTGCCAGCAGTGAAAGGCAGGGTTATGGCTACACCTTC.

This clone was observed once. The rearrangement uses TRBV15 and TRBJ1-5; no clear D gene. The CDR3 extends over 19 amino acids. V dropped 0 bases and J dropped 0 bases, with 18 bases sitting between them. Germline CDR1 and CDR2: LNHNV and YYDKDF (reference sequence). As DNA, the CDR3 is TGTGCCACCAGCAGAGATCTCATTCGGGATCCCTATAGCAATCAGCCCCAGCATTTT. Translated: CATSRDLIRDPYSNQPQHF. Filled out from reference TRBV15 and TRBJ1-5, the complete variable domain reads DAMVIQNPRYQVTQFGKPVTLSCSQTLNHNVMYWYQQKSSQAPKLLFHYYDKDFNNEADTPDNFQSRRPNTSFCFLDIRSPGLGDTAMYLCATSRDLIRDPYSNQPQHFGDGTRLSIL.

The rearrangement links TRBV25-1 to TRBJ2-3; 14 bases match TRBD2. The CDR3 runs to 16 residues. Per germline, CDR1 MGHDK and CDR2 SYGVNS. The trim removed 6 bases at V and 6 bases at J, leaving 8 bases unmatched. CDR3: CASRGTSGSFWDTQYF. The CDR3 coding sequence is TGTGCCAGCAGGGGGACTAGCGGGAGCTTTTGGGATACGCAGTATTTT.